The next 17 T cell receptor beta chains were all read from a single sample in a study of blood T cell repertoires in COVID-19. TCRdb's table, derived via immunoSEQ multiplex PCR, lists solely in-frame clones and lacks some. Here the sample spans 170,000 or so clones, about 82% being singletons. The material sequenced was peripheral blood. The receptors shown here come from a man aged 45-65 years with active or convalescent COVID-19.

This chain joins TRBV4-2 and TRBJ2-3; D is ambiguous. V was cut by 0 bases and J by 2 bases, with 6 bases left in between. CDR1 is LGHNA and CDR2 is YNFKEQ in the germline V gene. The CDR3 loop spans 14 amino acids. DNA of the CDR3: TGTGCCAGCAGCCAAGATTCCGTCACAGATACGCAGTATTTT. Its protein is CASSQDSVTDTQYF.

There are a few counts of this clone. An end of the junction differs from the germline gene, which may be a read error. The V and J genes are TRBV6-5 and TRBJ1-2; possibly TRBD1 for D (5 bases). Germline V gives CDR1 MNHEY, CDR2 SVGAGI. This CDR3 is built from 15 residues. In DNA, the CDR3 is TGTGCCAGCAGTTACGGGGCTTTTAGGAACTCTGGCTACACCTTC. Translating it yields CASSYGAFRNSGYTF.

The chain is built from TRBV21-1 and TRBJ1-3; the tabulated D call, TRBD1, remains unverified against the DNA. TRBV21-1 is recorded as a pseudogene. The CDR3 is 16 amino acids. CDR3 sequence reads: CASSKVGRGGGNTIYF. The CDR3 DNA reads as TGTGCCAGCAGCAAAGTTGGCAGGGGTGGAGGAAACACCATATATTTT.

This clone was detected once. The chain combines TRBV9 with TRBJ2-7; 7 bases match TRBD2. V gave up 0 bases and J gave up 2 bases; unmatched junction bases: 11. This CDR3 has 17 residues. The germline V gene has CDR1 SGDLS and CDR2 YYNGEE. CDR3 region: CASSVAGGSPLTYEQYF. DNA of the CDR3: TGTGCCAGCAGCGTAGCTGGCGGGAGTCCCCTTACCTACGAGCAGTACTTC.

V usage is TRBV12-3 or TRBV12-4 and J usage is TRBJ2-7; D is perhaps TRBD1 (6 bases). This CDR3 has 13 amino acids. Deletions cut 7 bases from V and 2 bases from J, with 12 bases between. CDR3 residues: CASTVSGAYEQYF. DNA of the CDR3: TGTGCCAGCACGGTGTCAGGGGCCTACGAGCAGTACTTC.

The chain combines TRBV11-3 with TRBJ2-1; 12 bases align to TRBD2. The CDR3 spans 16 residues. Trimming took 1 base from V and 10 from J; bases not matched to a gene: 8. Germline CDR1 and CDR2: SGHNT and YENEEA. The CDR3: CASSLALAGGPGEQFF. The CDR3 nucleotides are TGTGCCAGCAGCTTAGCGCTAGCGGGAGGGCCAGGGGAGCAGTTCTTC. Together with reference TRBV11-3 and TRBJ2-1, the CDR3 gives the full variable domain: EAGVVQSPRYKIIEKKQPVAFWCNPISGHNTLYWYLQNLGQGPELLIRYENEEAVDDSQLPKDRFSAERLKGVDSTLKIQPAELGDSAVYLCASSLALAGGPGEQFFGPGTRLTVL.

This chain links TRBV6-2 or TRBV6-3 with TRBJ1-2; 9 nucleotides align to TRBD1. J gave up 7 bases and V 5 bases, and 8 bases lay outside the gene matches. CDR3 length: 14 amino acids. Per germline, CDR1 MNHEY and CDR2 SVGEGT. CDR3 in DNA: TGTGCCAGCAGTCAGGGACAGGGCGTGTCTGGCTACACCTTC. Translating gives CASSQGQGVSGYTF.

This chain uses TRBV3-1 (or the pseudogene TRBV3-2) with TRBJ1-6; 8 bases line up with TRBD1. Germline V lookup: CDR1 LGHDT, CDR2 YNNKEL (reference sequence). J was trimmed by 3 bases and V by 2 bases; bases with no gene match: 3. This CDR3 has 16 amino acids. The CDR3 region has the DNA TGTGCCAGCAGCCAACACGACAGGGGCTATAATTCACCCCTCCACTTT. Translating it yields CASSQHDRGYNSPLHF.

The chain combines TRBV7-2 with TRBJ1-5; TRBD1 agrees at 7 bases. The CDR3 runs to 15 residues. Germline CDR1 is SGHTA and CDR2 is FQGNSA. The V gene end was trimmed by 1 base and the J gene end by 4 bases; junction bases not matched to a gene: 4. The CDR3 nucleotides read TGTGCCAGCAGCTTAGAACAGGGGATAAATCAGCCCCAGCATTTT. It is translated as CASSLEQGINQPQHF.

The rearrangement links TRBV24-1 to TRBJ2-3, with 7 nucleotides matching TRBD1. CDR1 and CDR2 from the germline V gene are KGHDR and SFDVKD. The CDR3 has 12 amino acids. After removal of 9 bases from V and 4 bases from J, the junction contained 3 bases not matched to a gene. The CDR3 spells CATGQVADTQYF. CDR3 sequence (DNA): TGTGCCACCGGACAGGTAGCAGATACGCAGTATTTT.

The chain combines TRBV6-1 with TRBJ2-1; D may be TRBD1 (6 bases). Germline V gives CDR1 MNHNS, CDR2 SASEGT. Trimming removed 3 bases at V and 4 bases at J, with 10 bases between. The CDR3 extends over 14 amino acids. For the CDR3, the DNA is TGTGCCAGCAGTGAGGCCACAGGGTACAATGAGCAGTTCTTC. Its translation is CASSEATGYNEQFF.

This chain connects TRBV19 to TRBJ1-1, with D possibly matching TRBD1 (6 bases). From germline, CDR1 is LNHDA and CDR2 SQIVND (reference sequence). This CDR3 is built from 15 residues. V was clipped by 5 bases and J by 0 bases, with 13 bases between them. The CDR3 here is CASSLYRDMNTEAFF. For the CDR3, the DNA is TGTGCCAGTAGTTTGTACAGGGATATGAACACTGAAGCTTTCTTT. The full variable domain, its missing parts supplied by reference TRBV19 and TRBJ1-1, is DGGITQSPKYLFRKEGQNVTLSCEQNLNHDAMYWYRQDPGQGLRLIYYSQIVNDFQKGDIAEGYSVSREKKESFPLTVTSAQKNPTAFYLCASSLYRDMNTEAFFGQGTRLTVV.

The J gene is TRBJ1-5, the V gene TRBV4-2; a weak D match, TRBD1 (5 bases). Germline loops: CDR1 LGHNA, CDR2 YNFKEQ. The CDR3 runs 14 residues. V lost 0 bases and J lost 5, with 8 bases in between. CDR3 DNA sequence: TGTGCCAGCAGCCAAGACAGGGTGGATCAGCCCCAGCATTTT. Protein product: CASSQDRVDQPQHF.

The CDR3 coding sequence is TGTGCCAGCAGCCTCCGGGACAGGGGGCTTTCACCCCTCCACTTT. This encodes CASSLRDRGLSPLHF. The V gene is TRBV7-9, the J gene TRBJ1-6; 12 bases are a match to TRBD1. The CDR3 runs to 15 residues. CDR1 is SEHNR, CDR2 FQNEAQ, per germline (reference sequence). The trim removed 5 bases at V and 9 bases at J, leaving 5 bases unmatched.

The V and J genes are TRBV24-1 and TRBJ1-1; no clear D gene. The CDR3 runs to 11 residues. Trimming shortened V by 5 bases and J by 7 bases, and 7 bases separated the two germline ends. CDR1 and CDR2 (germline): KGHDR, SFDVKD. CDR3 protein: CATSGYNEAFF. CDR3 nucleotide sequence: TGTGCCACCAGTGGGTACAATGAAGCTTTCTTT.

The chain links TRBV4-1 to TRBJ2-7, with TRBD2 matching 11 bases. Germline V gene sequence: CDR1 MGHRA, CDR2 YSYEKL. This CDR3 is 16 amino acids long. V lost 4 bases and J lost 1; bases outside the gene matches: 6. CDR3 protein: CASSPRTSGGSYEQYF. CDR3 DNA: TGCGCCAGCAGCCCCCGAACTAGCGGGGGTTCCTACGAGCAGTACTTC.

The chain links TRBV12-3 or TRBV12-4 to TRBJ2-7; possibly TRBD1 for D (6 bases). Trimming stripped 6 bases from V and 6 bases from J, with 12 bases between. CDR3 size: 12 residues. The CDR3: CASSPTGSEQYF. The CDR3 nucleotides read TGTGCCAGCAGCCCCACAGGGAGCGAGCAGTACTTC.